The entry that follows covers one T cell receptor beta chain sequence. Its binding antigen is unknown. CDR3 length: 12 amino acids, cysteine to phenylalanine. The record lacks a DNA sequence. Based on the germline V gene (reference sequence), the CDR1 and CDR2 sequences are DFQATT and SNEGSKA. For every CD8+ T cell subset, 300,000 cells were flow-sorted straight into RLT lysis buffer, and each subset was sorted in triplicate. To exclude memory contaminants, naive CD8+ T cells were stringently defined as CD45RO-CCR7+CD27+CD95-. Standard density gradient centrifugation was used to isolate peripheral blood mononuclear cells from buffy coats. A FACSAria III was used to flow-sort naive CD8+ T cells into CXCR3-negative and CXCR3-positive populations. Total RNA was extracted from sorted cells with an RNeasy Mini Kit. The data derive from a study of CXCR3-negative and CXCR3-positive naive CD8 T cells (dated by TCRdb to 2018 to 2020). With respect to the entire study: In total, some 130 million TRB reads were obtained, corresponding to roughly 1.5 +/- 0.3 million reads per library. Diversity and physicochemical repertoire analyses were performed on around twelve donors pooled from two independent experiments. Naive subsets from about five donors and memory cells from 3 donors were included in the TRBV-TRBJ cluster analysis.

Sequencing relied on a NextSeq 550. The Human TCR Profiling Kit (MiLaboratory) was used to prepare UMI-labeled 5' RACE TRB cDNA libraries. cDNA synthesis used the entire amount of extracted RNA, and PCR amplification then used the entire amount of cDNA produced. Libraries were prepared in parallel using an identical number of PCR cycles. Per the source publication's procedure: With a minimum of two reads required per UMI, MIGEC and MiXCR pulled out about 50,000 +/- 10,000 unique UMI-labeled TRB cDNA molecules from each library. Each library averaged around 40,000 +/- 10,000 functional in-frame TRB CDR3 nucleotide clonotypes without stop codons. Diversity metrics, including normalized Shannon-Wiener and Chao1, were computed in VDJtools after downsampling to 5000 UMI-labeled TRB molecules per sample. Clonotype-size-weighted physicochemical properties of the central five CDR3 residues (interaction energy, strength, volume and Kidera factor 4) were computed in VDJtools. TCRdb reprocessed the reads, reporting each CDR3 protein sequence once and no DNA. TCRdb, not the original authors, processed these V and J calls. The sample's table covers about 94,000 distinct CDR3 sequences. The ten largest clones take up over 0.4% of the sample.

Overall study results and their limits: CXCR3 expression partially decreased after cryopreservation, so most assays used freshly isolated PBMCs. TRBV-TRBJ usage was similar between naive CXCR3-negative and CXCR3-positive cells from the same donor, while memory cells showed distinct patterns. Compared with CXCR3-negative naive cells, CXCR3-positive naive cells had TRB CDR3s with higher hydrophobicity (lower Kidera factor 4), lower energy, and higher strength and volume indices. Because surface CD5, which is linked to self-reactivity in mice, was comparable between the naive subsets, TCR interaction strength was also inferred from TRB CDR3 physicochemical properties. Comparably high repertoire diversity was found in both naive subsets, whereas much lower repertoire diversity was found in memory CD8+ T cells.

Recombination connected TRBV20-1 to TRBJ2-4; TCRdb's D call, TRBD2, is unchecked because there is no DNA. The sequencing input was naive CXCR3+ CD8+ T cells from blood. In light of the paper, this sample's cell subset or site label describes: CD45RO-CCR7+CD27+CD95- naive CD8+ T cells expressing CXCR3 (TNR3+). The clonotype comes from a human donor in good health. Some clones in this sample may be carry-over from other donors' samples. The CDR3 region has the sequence CSAIREGHIQYF.